This T cell receptor (beta chain) stems from a study of CD8 T cells in Susac syndrome. It was with random hexamers that roughly 0.45 to 1 ug RNA was reverse transcribed. TCRdb called the immunoSEQ multiplex PCR reads again in MiXCR, with one record for every CDR3 protein. This sample carries 110,000 to 150,000 distinct CDR3 sequences, roughly 95% of them seen once, and the ten largest clones take less than 0.085%. FACS enriched CD8+ TEMRA cells, while bulk CD8+ and CD4+ were negatively isolated. The sample taken for sequencing was CD4+ T cells from PBMCs. The clonotype originates from a human donor with Susac syndrome.

The CDR3 DNA is TGTGCCAGCGGAGGAGGGACAGACCCCTACGAGCAGTACTTC. Residues: CASGGGTDPYEQYF. This chain joins TRBV27 and TRBJ2-7, with D possibly being TRBD1 (7 bases). Germline V gives CDR1 MNHEY, CDR2 SMNVEV (reference sequence). The CDR3 covers 14 residues. V was trimmed by 8 bases and J by 2 bases, leaving 16 bases between them.